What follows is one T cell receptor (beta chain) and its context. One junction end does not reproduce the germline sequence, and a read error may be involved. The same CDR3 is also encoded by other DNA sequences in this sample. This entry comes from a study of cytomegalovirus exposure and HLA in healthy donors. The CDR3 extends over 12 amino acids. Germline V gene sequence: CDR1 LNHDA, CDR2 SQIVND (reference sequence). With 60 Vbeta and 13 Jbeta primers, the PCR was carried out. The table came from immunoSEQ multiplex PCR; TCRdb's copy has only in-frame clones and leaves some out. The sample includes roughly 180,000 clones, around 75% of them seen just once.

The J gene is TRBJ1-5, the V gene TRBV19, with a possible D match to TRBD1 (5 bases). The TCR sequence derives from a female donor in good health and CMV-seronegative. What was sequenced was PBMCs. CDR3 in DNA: TGTGCCAGTGGGCGGGGCAACCAGCCCCAGCATTTT. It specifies CASGRGNQPQHF.